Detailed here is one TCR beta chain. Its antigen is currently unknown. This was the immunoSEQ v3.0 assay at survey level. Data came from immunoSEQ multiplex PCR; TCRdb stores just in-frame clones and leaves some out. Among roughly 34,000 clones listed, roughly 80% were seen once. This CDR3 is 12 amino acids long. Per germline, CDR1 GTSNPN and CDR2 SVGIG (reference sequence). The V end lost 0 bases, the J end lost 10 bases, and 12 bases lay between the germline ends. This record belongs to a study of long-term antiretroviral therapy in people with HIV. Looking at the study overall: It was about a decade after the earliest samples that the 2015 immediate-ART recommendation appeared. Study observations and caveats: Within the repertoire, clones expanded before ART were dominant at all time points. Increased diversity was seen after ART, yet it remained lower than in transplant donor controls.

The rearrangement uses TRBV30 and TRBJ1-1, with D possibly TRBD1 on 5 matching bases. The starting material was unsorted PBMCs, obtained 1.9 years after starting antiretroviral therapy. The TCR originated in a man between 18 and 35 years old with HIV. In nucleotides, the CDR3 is TGTGCCTGGAGTGTACTCGGGGGGAGAGCTTTCTTT. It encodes CAWSVLGGRAFF. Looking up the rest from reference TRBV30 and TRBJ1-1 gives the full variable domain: SQTIHQWPATLVQPVGSPLSLECTVEGTSNPNLYWYRQAAGRGLQLLFYSVGIGQISSEVPQNLSASRPQDRQFILSSKKLLLSDSGFYLCAWSVLGGRAFFGQGTRLTVV.